Listed here are 25 T cell receptor beta chains from one sample, sequenced in a study of cytomegalovirus exposure and HLA in healthy donors. The PCR was carried out with 60 Vbeta primers and 13 Jbeta primers. Sequencing was performed with immunoSEQ multiplex PCR; in TCRdb, only in-frame clones are kept and a portion is missing. The data contain about 150,000 clones, around 79% of them singletons. Sequencing input: PBMCs. Receptors originate from a man in his forties in good health and CMV-seropositive.

This chain joins TRBV5-4 and TRBJ2-7; TRBD2 matches at 11 bases. Trimming cost V 4 bases and J 6 bases; bases outside gene matches: 6. Germline CDR1 is SGHNT and CDR2 is YYREEE (reference sequence). The CDR3 sequence is 14 residues long. This CDR3 reads CASSQGLAASEQYF. CDR3 sequence (DNA): TGTGCCAGCAGCCAGGGACTAGCGGCATCCGAGCAGTACTTC. Using reference TRBV5-4 and TRBJ2-7 for the parts outside the CDR3, the full variable domain is ETGVTQSPTHLIKTRGQQVTLRCSSQSGHNTVSWYQQALGQGPQFIFQYYREEENGRGNFPPRFSGLQFPNYSSELNVNALELDDSALYLCASSQGLAASEQYFGPGTRLTVT.

The chain has TRBV27 and TRBJ1-1; no clear D. The CDR3 length is 14 residues. V dropped 3 bases and J dropped 1 base, with 9 bases sitting between them. Germline CDR1 is MNHEY and CDR2 is SMNVEV (reference sequence). CDR3 nucleotide sequence: TGTGCCAGCAGTTTCCGTGGAGGGAACACTGAAGCTTTCTTT. Its translation is CASSFRGGNTEAFF.

The rearrangement joins TRBV9 to TRBJ2-2, with 11 bases aligning to TRBD2. This CDR3 has 17 amino acids. V trimming: 4 bases; J trimming: 1 base; junction bases outside the gene matches: 6. Germline V gene data show CDR1 as SGDLS and CDR2 as YYNGEE. Written as DNA, the CDR3 is TGTGCCAGCAGCCCAAGGGGGACTAGCGGGAACACCGGGGAGCTGTTTTTT. Its translation is CASSPRGTSGNTGELFF.

The rearrangement uses TRBV28 and TRBJ1-5; TRBD1 matches 8 bases. V trimming: 1 base; J trimming: 3 bases; junction bases outside the gene matches: 5. From germline, CDR1 is MDHEN and CDR2 SYDVKM. The CDR3 consists of 16 residues. The CDR3 spells CASSLLVTGDNQPQHF. The DNA of the CDR3 is TGTGCCAGCAGTTTATTAGTGACAGGGGACAATCAGCCCCAGCATTTT.

The chain is built from TRBV5-1 and TRBJ2-1; D possibly corresponds to TRBD2 (6 bases). The V and J ends lost 2 bases and 3 bases respectively, with 12 bases between them. CDR1 and CDR2 from the germline V gene are SGHRS and YFSETQ. The CDR3 covers 15 residues. The DNA for the CDR3 is TGCGCCAGCAGCTTCGGATGGAGGGACTACAATGAGCAGTTCTTC. The encoded protein is CASSFGWRDYNEQFF.

The V call is TRBV5-1, the J call TRBJ1-5; D gene uncertain. This CDR3 comprises 15 residues. Between the trimmed V and J ends, which lost 4 bases and 7 bases, there was a span of 18 bases. Germline loops: CDR1 SGHRS, CDR2 YFSETQ. CDR3 in DNA: TGCGCCAGCAGCCCGGAAGGAGGGAACGGACAGCCCCAGCATTTT. As protein: CASSPEGGNGQPQHF.

This chain uses TRBV28 with TRBJ2-3, with D possibly being TRBD2 (6 bases). CDR1 is MDHEN, CDR2 SYDVKM, per germline. The CDR3 is 14 amino acids. With 5 bases removed from V and 4 bases from J, the gap between germline ends came to 13 bases. The CDR3 sequence: CASSLGGSPDTQYF. As DNA, the CDR3 is TGTGCCAGCAGTCTGGGGGGAAGTCCAGATACGCAGTATTTT.

This clone was seen just once. The chain has TRBV6-1 and TRBJ2-7; D remains ambiguous. V lost 2 bases and J lost 4, with 9 bases in between. This CDR3 is built from 13 residues. Germline V gene lookup returns CDR1 MNHNS and CDR2 SASEGT. The CDR3 DNA is TGTGCCAGCAGTGAACACCTCACTTACGAGCAGTACTTC. Protein product: CASSEHLTYEQYF.

The CDR3 coding sequence is TGTGCCAGCAGCTCACCGGGGACAGGGGCTAATGAGCAGTTCTTC. Translating it yields CASSSPGTGANEQFF. The chain combines TRBV5-4 with TRBJ2-1, with 10 bases identical to TRBD1. Germline CDR1 and CDR2: SGHNT and YYREEE (reference sequence). Trimming cost V 3 bases and J 7 bases; bases outside gene matches: 7. This CDR3 spans 15 amino acids.

This chain links TRBV29-1 with TRBJ1-2; 7 positions agree with TRBD1. There are 12 residues in the CDR3. Germline CDR1 SQVTM, CDR2 ANQGSEA. Trimming took 8 bases from V and 3 from J; bases not matched to a gene: 6. The CDR3 reads CSCRGNDYGYTF. The DNA of the CDR3 is TGCAGCTGCAGGGGGAACGACTATGGCTACACCTTC.

Only one count was recorded for this clone. The chain carries TRBV19 and TRBJ1-5; perhaps TRBD1 as D (6 bases). The CDR3 length is 15 residues. The germline V gene encodes CDR1 LNHDA and CDR2 SQIVND (reference sequence). Trimming took 5 bases from V and 8 from J, leaving 19 bases between them. CDR3 in DNA: TGTGCCAGTAGTGGCGGGGGCCAGGCTCGGGAGCCCCAGCATTTT. Amino acid sequence: CASSGGGQAREPQHF.

The chain uses TRBV5-1 and TRBJ2-1; D may be TRBD2 (5 bases). The CDR3 contains 14 residues. CDR1 and CDR2 (germline): SGHRS, YFSETQ. V was trimmed by 0 bases and J by 9 bases, leaving 13 bases between them. CDR3 amino acids: CASSLAKEGGEQFF. CDR3 DNA sequence: TGCGCCAGCAGCTTGGCCAAGGAAGGAGGTGAGCAGTTCTTC.

The V gene is TRBV11-2, the J gene TRBJ1-4; 7 nucleotides align to TRBD1. This CDR3 is 19 amino acids long. Trimming cost V 0 bases and J 6 bases; bases outside gene matches: 16. CDR1 and CDR2 from the germline V gene are SGHAT and FQNNGV. The CDR3 protein is CASSLDSVPGQLRHEKLFF. In DNA, the CDR3 is TGTGCCAGCAGCTTAGACTCAGTCCCGGGACAGCTACGACATGAAAAACTGTTTTTT.

This clone was detected only a few times. This chain connects TRBV5-1 to TRBJ1-1; 7 nucleotides line up with TRBD1. The CDR3 is made up of 15 amino acids. Germline CDR1 is SGHRS and CDR2 is YFSETQ. V lost 3 bases to trimming and J lost 1 base; unmatched junction nucleotides: 6. Here the CDR3 DNA reads TGCGCCAGCAGCTCTACCAGACAGGGGAACACTGAAGCTTTCTTT. Translated, it gives CASSSTRQGNTEAFF. Variable domain in full (rest from reference TRBV5-1 and TRBJ1-1): KAGVTQTPRYLIKTRGQQVTLSCSPISGHRSVSWYQQTPGQGLQFLFEYFSETQRNKGNFPGRFSGRQFSNSRSEMNVSTLELGDSALYLCASSSTRQGNTEAFFGQGTRLTVV.

The chain combines TRBV27 with TRBJ1-4; 7 nucleotides align to TRBD1. CDR3 length: 15 amino acids. The ends lost 7 bases at V and 2 bases at J; junction bases unmatched: 7. The germline V gene has CDR1 MNHEY and CDR2 SMNVEV (reference sequence). This chain's CDR3 is CASKPRGATNEKLFF. CDR3 sequence (DNA): TGTGCCAGCAAGCCCAGGGGGGCTACTAATGAAAAACTGTTTTTT.

This chain connects TRBV6-6 to TRBJ1-2; TRBD1 matches at 7 bases. V shed 0 bases and J 6 bases; nucleotides not matched to a gene: 10. The germline V gene has CDR1 MNHNY and CDR2 SVGAGI (reference sequence). The CDR3 loop spans 16 amino acids. The CDR3 DNA reads TGTGCCAGCAGTTACTCCTTCGACAGGGATATACATGGCTACACCTTC. Translating it yields CASSYSFDRDIHGYTF.

The rearrangement links TRBV7-6 to TRBJ2-3; D may be TRBD1 (7 bases). In germline, CDR1 is SGHVS, CDR2 FNYEAQ. V lost 4 bases, J lost 8 bases, and 19 bases lay in between. The CDR3 consists of 15 residues. The CDR3 nucleotides read TGTGCCAGCAGCTCGCCTTTTAACAGGGGAGGTACGCAGTATTTT. It specifies CASSSPFNRGGTQYF.

This clone was recorded only once. The chain combines TRBV28 with TRBJ2-7; D is possibly TRBD1 (5 bases). The CDR3 contains 14 residues. Trimming pared 3 bases from V and 6 bases from J, leaving 15 bases between. The germline V gene has CDR1 MDHEN and CDR2 SYDVKM. CDR3: CASSFQGNRAEQYF. CDR3 DNA: TGTGCCAGCAGTTTCCAGGGTAACCGAGCCGAGCAGTACTTC. The complete variable domain, with remaining parts taken from reference TRBV28 and TRBJ2-7, reads DVKVTQSSRYLVKRTGEKVFLECVQDMDHENMFWYRQDPGLGLRLIYFSYDVKMKEKGDIPEGYSVSREKKERFSLILESASTNQTSMYLCASSFQGNRAEQYFGPGTRLTVT.

The chain recombines TRBV5-1 with TRBJ1-1, with D uncertain. The CDR3 contains 14 residues. Trimming stripped 4 bases from V and 5 bases from J, with 15 bases between. Germline CDR1 and CDR2: SGHRS and YFSETQ. The CDR3 region has the DNA TGCGCCAGCAGCACCAGGTCATCGGGGACTGAAGCTTTCTTT. Protein product: CASSTRSSGTEAFF.

The chain carries TRBV19 and TRBJ2-1, with D possibly matching TRBD1 (5 bases). V lost 6 bases to trimming and J lost 6 bases, with 15 bases between them. The CDR3 is 14 amino acids. CDR1 and CDR2 (germline): LNHDA, SQIVND (reference sequence). For the CDR3, the DNA is TGTGCCAGTAGGCTGGGGCTAGGTCTCAATGAGCAGTTCTTC. Encoded protein: CASRLGLGLNEQFF.

This chain joins TRBV6-1 and TRBJ2-3, with D possibly matching TRBD1 (6 bases). The CDR3 extends over 11 amino acids. V lost 5 bases and J 10 bases, leaving 10 bases between the germline ends. Germline values: CDR1 MNHNS, CDR2 SASEGT. CDR3 DNA: TGTGCCAGCAGTTACAGGGATCCGCAGTATTTT. As protein: CASSYRDPQYF.

This chain connects TRBV10-3 to TRBJ2-3; 12 bases align to TRBD2. The CDR3 length is 18 residues. The V gene's germline CDR1 is ENHRY and CDR2 SYGVKD. With V trimmed by 6 bases and J by 0 bases, 10 bases remained unmatched. The CDR3 here is CAISPGLAGTLSTDTQYF. Written as DNA, the CDR3 is TGTGCCATCAGCCCGGGACTAGCGGGTACCCTCAGCACAGATACGCAGTATTTT.

This clone was seen a single time. The chain joins TRBV28 to TRBJ1-5, with no clear D. CDR3 length: 14 residues. Per germline, CDR1 MDHEN and CDR2 SYDVKM. With 4 bases removed from V and 2 bases from J, the gap between germline ends came to 9 bases. The CDR3 DNA is TGTGCCAGCAGTTCCCGCCGGGGCAATCAGCCCCAGCATTTT. The encoded protein is CASSSRRGNQPQHF.

Only a few counts were recorded for this clone. The gene calls are TRBV5-1 and TRBJ1-2; no firm D call. Trimming left V 2 bases short and J 6 bases short, with 14 bases between. There are 14 residues in the CDR3. Germline assignment: CDR1 SGHRS and CDR2 YFSETQ. The CDR3: CASSFSPGEDGYTF. CDR3 bases: TGCGCCAGCAGCTTCTCGCCAGGTGAAGATGGCTACACCTTC.

This clone was seen just once. V gene TRBV16 combines with J gene TRBJ2-5, with 7 nucleotides matching TRBD1. J gave up 2 bases and V 2 bases, and 2 bases lay outside the gene matches. This CDR3 region has 14 residues. Germline lookup yields CDR1 KGHSY and CDR2 FQNENV. The CDR3 protein is CASSQPGQQETQYF. In nucleotides, the CDR3 is TGTGCCAGCAGCCAACCGGGACAGCAAGAGACCCAGTACTTC. Filled out from reference TRBV16 and TRBJ2-5, the complete variable domain reads GEEVAQTPKHLVRGEGQKAKLYCAPIKGHSYVFWYQQVLKNEFKFLISFQNENVFDETGMPKERFSAKCLPNSPCSLEIQATKLEDSAVYFCASSQPGQQETQYFGPGTRLLVL.